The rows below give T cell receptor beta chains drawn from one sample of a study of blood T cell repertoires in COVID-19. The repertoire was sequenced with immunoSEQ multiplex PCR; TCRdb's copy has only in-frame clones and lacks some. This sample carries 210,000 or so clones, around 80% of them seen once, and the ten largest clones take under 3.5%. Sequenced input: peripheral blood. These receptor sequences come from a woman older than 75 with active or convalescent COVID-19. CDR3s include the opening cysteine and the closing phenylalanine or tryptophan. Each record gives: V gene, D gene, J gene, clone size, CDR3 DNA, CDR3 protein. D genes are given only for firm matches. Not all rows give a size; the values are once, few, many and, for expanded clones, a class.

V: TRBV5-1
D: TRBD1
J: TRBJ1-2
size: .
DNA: TGCGCCAGCAGATCTATTCCGGGACAGGGATCCCATGGCTACACCTTC
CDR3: CASRSIPGQGSHGYTF

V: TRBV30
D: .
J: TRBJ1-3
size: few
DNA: TGTGCCTGCGACATCGGAGGAAACACCATATATTTT
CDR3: CACDIGGNTIYF

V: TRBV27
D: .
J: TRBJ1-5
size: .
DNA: TGTGCCAGCAGTTCGGTTAGCGGGAATCAGCCCCAGCATTTT
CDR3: CASSSVSGNQPQHF

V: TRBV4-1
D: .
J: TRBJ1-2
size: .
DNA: TGCGCCAGCAGCCAAGATAGGCGGATGGGTAACTATGGCTACACCTTC
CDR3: CASSQDRRMGNYGYTF

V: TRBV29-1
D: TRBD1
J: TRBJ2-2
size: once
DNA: TGCAGCGTTCGATCCGGGACAGCGAACACCGGGGAGCTGTTTTTT
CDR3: CSVRSGTANTGELFF

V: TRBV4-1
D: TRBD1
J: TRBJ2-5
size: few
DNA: TGCGCCAGCAGCCAACCAACAGGGGGCACCTACTTCCAAGAGACCCAGTACTTC
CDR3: CASSQPTGGTYFQETQYF

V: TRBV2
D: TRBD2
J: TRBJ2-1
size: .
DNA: TGTGCCAGCGGCCTAGCGGCACGCAACAATGAGCAGTTCTTC
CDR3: CASGLAARNNEQFF

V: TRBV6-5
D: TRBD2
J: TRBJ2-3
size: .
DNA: TGTGCCAGCAGAGGACTAGCGGGGGGTACACAGTATTTT
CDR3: CASRGLAGGTQYF

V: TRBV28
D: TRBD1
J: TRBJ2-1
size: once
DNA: TGTGCCAGCGCTGATCGGGACAGATACAATGAGCAGTTCTTC
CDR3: CASADRDRYNEQFF

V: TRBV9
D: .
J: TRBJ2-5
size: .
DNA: TGTGCCAGCAGCGTAGACCAGATACAAGAGACCCAGTACTTC
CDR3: CASSVDQIQETQYF

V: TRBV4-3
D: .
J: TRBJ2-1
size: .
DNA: TGCGCCAGCAGCCAATCGGCAGGCAATGAGCAGTTCTTC
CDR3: CASSQSAGNEQFF

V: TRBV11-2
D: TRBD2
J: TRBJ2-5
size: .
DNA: TGTGCCAGCAGCGGAGTGGGTATAGGAATAGCGGGGGAGACCCAGTACTTC
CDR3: CASSGVGIGIAGETQYF